Listed below are T cell receptor beta chains from one sample, sequenced in a study of beta chain features in type 1 diabetes. Sequencing was performed with immunoSEQ multiplex PCR; in TCRdb, only in-frame clones are kept and a portion is missing. The table includes a few hundred thousand clones, about 12% detected once. Sequenced material: naive CD4+ T cells from blood. These receptors all stem from a woman aged 18-30 years with type 1 diabetes. CDR3s include the opening cysteine and the closing phenylalanine or tryptophan. Fields, in order: clone size, D gene, J gene, V gene, CDR3 DNA, CDR3 protein. The D gene is left open where the match is weak. The listing skips clone size in some rows; elsewhere it reads once, few, many or a size class.

size: few
D: NA
J: TRBJ1-4
V: TRBV18
DNA: TGTGCCAGCTCACCACCCGGACAGCAAAATGAAAAACTGTTTTTT
CDR3: CASSPPGQQNEKLFF

size: NA
D: NA
J: TRBJ1-1
V: TRBV7-2
DNA: TGTGCCAGCCTTTTGTACTCGTCTGAAGCTTTCTTT
CDR3: CASLLYSSEAFF

size: few
D: NA
J: TRBJ1-1
V: TRBV18
DNA: TGTGCCAGCTCACCTGAGATCCAGGGGAACACTGAAGCTTTCTTT
CDR3: CASSPEIQGNTEAFF

size: NA
D: TRBD1
J: TRBJ2-7
V: TRBV7-9
DNA: TGTGCCAGCAGCCAGGGACAGACCTCAATGGAGCAGTACTTC
CDR3: CASSQGQTSMEQYF

size: NA
D: NA
J: TRBJ1-6
V: TRBV4-3
DNA: TGCGCCAGCAGCCAAGATGGGCAGGGGAATAATTCACCCCTCCACTTT
CDR3: CASSQDGQGNNSPLHF

size: NA
D: NA
J: TRBJ2-3
V: TRBV5-1
DNA: TGCGCCAGCAGCTTGGACAGCGGCAAGGATACGCAGTATTTT
CDR3: CASSLDSGKDTQYF

size: NA
D: TRBD1
J: TRBJ2-7
V: TRBV30
DNA: TGTGCCGGTAACCGGGACAGCCGCGGCGAGCAGTACTTC
CDR3: CAGNRDSRGEQYF

size: NA
D: TRBD2
J: TRBJ2-7
V: TRBV4-1
DNA: TGCGCCAGCACCCTGGGACTAGCGGGACAGAGGCCCTACGAGCAGTACTTC
CDR3: CASTLGLAGQRPYEQYF

size: NA
D: TRBD2
J: TRBJ2-7
V: TRBV7-9
DNA: TGTGCCAGCAGCTTAGGCGGGGGAAGCGAGCAGTACTTC
CDR3: CASSLGGGSEQYF

size: once
D: NA
J: TRBJ2-5
V: TRBV28
DNA: TGTGCCAGCAGTAAAGGAGGGGAGCCCCAGGACCAGTACTTC
CDR3: CASSKGGEPQDQYF

size: NA
D: TRBD1
J: TRBJ1-1
V: TRBV25-1
DNA: TGTGCCAGCAGTGGGACAGGGGGCGGCACTGAAGCTTTCTTT
CDR3: CASSGTGGGTEAFF

size: NA
D: NA
J: TRBJ1-6
V: TRBV10-3
DNA: TGTGCCACCCGGGACTTAGGGGATTCACCCCTCCACTTT
CDR3: CATRDLGDSPLHF

size: NA
D: TRBD1
J: TRBJ2-1
V: TRBV7-7
DNA: TGTGCCAGCAGCCGGGACAGAACTTACAATGAGCAGTTCTTC
CDR3: CASSRDRTYNEQFF

size: few
D: NA
J: TRBJ1-4
V: TRBV18
DNA: TGTGCCAGCTCACCGACTCCCGAAAAACTGTTTTTT
CDR3: CASSPTPEKLFF

size: NA
D: TRBD2
J: TRBJ2-7
V: TRBV7-2
DNA: TGTGCCAGCAGCTTCAGCGGGGGGTACGAGCAGTACTTC
CDR3: CASSFSGGYEQYF

size: NA
D: NA
J: TRBJ1-6
V: TRBV27
DNA: TGTGCCAGCAGTTTATCTGGAGGGCTTGGTAATTCACCCCTCCACTTT
CDR3: CASSLSGGLGNSPLHF

size: few
D: NA
J: TRBJ1-1
V: TRBV5-1
DNA: TGCGCCAGCAGCCATTCAGGGGACACTGAAGCTTTCTTT
CDR3: CASSHSGDTEAFF

size: few
D: NA
J: TRBJ1-1
V: TRBV7-9
DNA: TGTGCCAGCAGCCCCAGGGGTCGGAACACTGAAGCTTTCTTT
CDR3: CASSPRGRNTEAFF

size: few
D: TRBD1
J: TRBJ2-2
V: TRBV5-4
DNA: TGTGCCAGCAGCGCTTTGGGCAGGGGGCTGGCCGGGGAGCTGTTTTTT
CDR3: CASSALGRGLAGELFF

size: NA
D: NA
J: TRBJ1-1
V: TRBV21-1
DNA: TGTGCCAGCAGCAAACGGGGACAGGGTCGCACTGAAGCTTTCTTT
CDR3: CASSKRGQGRTEAFF

size: NA
D: NA
J: TRBJ2-6
V: TRBV5-4
DNA: TGTGCCAGCAGCCGAGACCGGGCTGGGGCCAACGTCCTGACTTTC
CDR3: CASSRDRAGANVLTF

size: NA
D: NA
J: TRBJ2-5
V: TRBV30
DNA: TGTGCCTGGAGCGACCCCAGGGTTGAAGAGACCCAGTACTTC
CDR3: CAWSDPRVEETQYF

size: NA
D: NA
J: TRBJ2-3
V: TRBV5-1
DNA: TGCGCCAGCAGCTTAGGTGGAGGGACAGATACGCAGTATTTT
CDR3: CASSLGGGTDTQYF

size: few
D: TRBD2
J: TRBJ2-1
V: TRBV7-7
DNA: TGTGCTAGCAGCTCCTCCCAAGCGGGAGTCCGCAATGAGCAGTTCTTC
CDR3: CASSSSQAGVRNEQFF

size: NA
D: NA
J: TRBJ1-2
V: TRBV9
DNA: TGTGCCAGCAGCGTAGTTGCGGGTAACTATGGCTACACCTTC
CDR3: CASSVVAGNYGYTF

size: NA
D: NA
J: TRBJ2-5
V: TRBV28
DNA: TGTGCCAGCAGTGGCCGGGACACCCAAGAGACCCAGTACTTC
CDR3: CASSGRDTQETQYF

size: few
D: NA
J: TRBJ2-5
V: TRBV4-3
DNA: TGCGCCAGCAGCCAAGAGGGTAGGGGTGGAGAGACCCAGTACTTC
CDR3: CASSQEGRGGETQYF

size: few
D: TRBD2
J: TRBJ2-7
V: TRBV5-4
DNA: TGTGCCAGCAGCCCAGTAGCGGGGAGCTCCTACGAGCAGTACTTC
CDR3: CASSPVAGSSYEQYF

size: NA
D: NA
J: TRBJ2-1
V: TRBV20-1
DNA: TGCAGTGCTCTCGGGGACAATGAGCAGTTCTTC
CDR3: CSALGDNEQFF

size: NA
D: NA
J: TRBJ2-7
V: TRBV20-1
DNA: TGCAGTGCTTCCGGGGACTACGAGCAGTACTTC
CDR3: CSASGDYEQYF

size: NA
D: NA
J: TRBJ2-7
V: TRBV4-1
DNA: TGCGCCAGCAGCCAACCTTTTCTCGTTCAGGGCGCCGGGTCCTACGAGCAGTACTTC
CDR3: CASSQPFLVQGAGSYEQYF

size: few
D: NA
J: TRBJ1-3
V: TRBV29-1
DNA: TGCAGCGTTGAAGTAGGGGCAACCCGAAACACCATATATTTT
CDR3: CSVEVGATRNTIYF

size: NA
D: TRBD2
J: TRBJ2-3
V: TRBV30
DNA: TGTGCCTGGAGTCGGGCGGGAGCCTCAGATACGCAGTATTTT
CDR3: CAWSRAGASDTQYF

size: few
D: TRBD1
J: TRBJ1-1
V: TRBV11-2
DNA: TGTGCCAGCAGCATCACAGGGGTTGCGAACACTGAAGCTTTCTTT
CDR3: CASSITGVANTEAFF

size: NA
D: TRBD2
J: TRBJ2-3
V: TRBV29-1
DNA: TGCAGCGTTGAGTGGTCAGCGGGGGTATCAGATACGCAGTATTTT
CDR3: CSVEWSAGVSDTQYF

size: few
D: NA
J: TRBJ1-1
V: TRBV7-6
DNA: TGTGCCAGCAGCTTAGGGCAGATGAACACTGAAGCTTTCTTT
CDR3: CASSLGQMNTEAFF

size: few
D: TRBD2
J: TRBJ2-5
V: TRBV30
DNA: TGTGCCTGGAGGGCTAGCGGGTCTGGGACCCAGTACTTC
CDR3: CAWRASGSGTQYF

size: NA
D: TRBD2
J: TRBJ2-1
V: TRBV28
DNA: TGTGCCAGCAGTGGACTAGCTCCTGGTGAGCAGTTCTTC
CDR3: CASSGLAPGEQFF

size: NA
D: NA
J: TRBJ1-1
V: TRBV2
DNA: TGTGCCATTGGAGGGGTCACTGAAGCTTTCTTT
CDR3: CAIGGVTEAFF